This TCR beta chain originates from a study of T-cell memory formation after mild COVID-19. Background on the study: The study found TCR clusters largely donor specific.

This clonotype was counted at least ten times. Its target is unknown. Germline values: CDR1 SGHTA, CDR2 FQGNSA. J was trimmed by 2 bases and V by 3 bases; bases with no gene match: 11. The CDR3 consists of 19 residues. Overall study findings and caveats: Memory from before infection featured some responding clones, which suggests cross-reactive memory joined. CD4+ bias marked clones expanding day 15 to 37, unlike balanced contracting clones.

Sample barcodes and UMIs were carried by the TCR alpha and TCR beta cDNA libraries that 5'RACE generated with constant-segment primers. TCRdb re-called the 5' RACE reads through MiXCR, storing one row per CDR3 protein. The sample lists approximately 210,000 distinct CDR3 sequences, roughly 10% occurring once. The receptor's source is a man between 18 and 29 years old who had mild COVID-19 (a few samples of this study predate the infection). Cell type and time point are not known. This chain uses TRBV7-2 with TRBJ1-6; the match to TRBD1 covers 9 bases. The sample comprised PBMCs or a T cell subset sorted from them (not recorded which). Here the CDR3 reads CASSFGGDRVRTYNSPLHF. CDR3 coding DNA: TGTGCCAGCAGCTTTGGTGGGGACAGGGTGAGAACCTATAATTCACCCCTCCACTTT.